The 24 T cell receptor beta chains in this list originate from one sample, sequenced in a study of T cells in Graves' hyperthyroidism and ophthalmopathy. What was amplified from RNA transcripts were TCR beta CDR3 regions. HTBI primers were used for first-round RT-PCR of the TCR CDR3. TCRdb independently ran MiXCR on the multiplex PCR reads; one entry per CDR3 protein. The sample has 700,000 or so distinct CDR3 sequences, about a sixth seen once; the top ten hold approximately 8%. The sequencing sample was made of blood. Receptors originate from a man between 18 and 29 years old with Graves' hyperthyroidism.

This clonotype occurred a few times. The gene calls are TRBV5-1 and TRBJ2-7; 7 bases map to TRBD2. The CDR3 length is 16 residues. After removal of 0 bases from V and 2 bases from J, the junction contained 8 bases not matched to a gene. Germline V gene sequence: CDR1 SGHRS, CDR2 YFSETQ. As DNA, the CDR3 is TGCGCCAGCAGCTTGGCCCGGGGGGAGTTGGCCTACGAGCAGTACTTC. Translating it yields CASSLARGELAYEQYF.

This clonotype has ten or more counts. The J gene is TRBJ1-1, the V gene TRBV11-2; the D is unclear. The CDR3 runs 14 residues. Germline lookup yields CDR1 SGHAT and CDR2 FQNNGV. Trimming pared 5 bases from V and 7 bases from J, leaving 17 bases between. The CDR3 protein is CASSAGTLWGEAFF. The CDR3 DNA reads as TGTGCCAGCAGCGCAGGCACACTCTGGGGTGAAGCTTTCTTT.

This clonotype was counted a few times. The chain combines TRBV20-1 with TRBJ1-1, with 7 bases matching TRBD1. Trimming took 0 bases from V and 0 from J; bases not matched to a gene: 13. The V gene's germline CDR1 is DFQATT and CDR2 SNEGSKA (reference sequence). The CDR3 length is 18 residues. The CDR3 here is CSARDLKRGRLMNTEAFF. As DNA, the CDR3 is TGCAGTGCTAGAGATCTTAAGAGGGGGCGATTGATGAACACTGAAGCTTTCTTT.

V gene TRBV5-1 combines with J gene TRBJ1-2; 10 bases align to TRBD1. The CDR3 totals 14 residues. Trimming removed 4 bases from V and 8 bases from J; junction bases left unmatched: 8. Germline V gives CDR1 SGHRS, CDR2 YFSETQ. This CDR3 reads CASSPLTGGKGYTF. The CDR3 bases are TGCGCCAGCAGCCCCTTGACAGGGGGCAAAGGCTACACCTTC.

This clonotype has ten or more counts. J is TRBJ2-1 and V is TRBV12-3 or TRBV12-4; 15 bases map to TRBD2. The CDR3 covers 16 residues. Trimming cost V 3 bases and J 6 bases; bases outside gene matches: 3. The CDR3 DNA reads TGTGCCAGCAGTTTCCGGACTAGCGGGAGGGCCAATGAGCAGTTCTTC. It specifies CASSFRTSGRANEQFF.

V is TRBV4-3 and J is TRBJ2-5, with a tentative D call TRBD1 (6 bases). This CDR3 has 16 amino acids. Germline CDR1 LGHNA, CDR2 YSLEER. The V gene lost 3 bases and the J gene lost 5 bases, with 19 bases spanning the gap. The CDR3 region has the DNA TGCGCCAGCAGCCACATCGGGACACCCAACGGGGAGACCCAGTACTTC. Protein sequence: CASSHIGTPNGETQYF.

In this sample, this clonotype turned up many times. The chain is built from TRBV7-9 and TRBJ2-1, with 11 nucleotides matching TRBD2. From germline, CDR1 is SEHNR and CDR2 FQNEAQ (reference sequence). The CDR3 is 13 residues long. V dropped 6 bases and J dropped 9; count of bases not matched to a gene: 4. In DNA, the CDR3 is TGTGCCAGCAGTCCGACTAGCGGGATTGAGCAGTTCTTC. Its translation: CASSPTSGIEQFF.

The chain joins TRBV28 to TRBJ2-2, with 8 bases matching TRBD2. The trim removed 5 bases at V and 4 bases at J, leaving 9 bases unmatched. Germline V CDR1 and CDR2: MDHEN, SYDVKM. The CDR3 totals 16 residues. The CDR3 spells CASSAPGLARTGELFF. DNA for the CDR3: TGTGCCAGCAGTGCCCCCGGACTAGCCCGCACCGGGGAGCTGTTTTTT.

The rearrangement joins TRBV3-1 to TRBJ2-7; possibly TRBD1 or TRBD2 for D (5 bases each). CDR3 size: 16 residues. Germline CDR1 and CDR2: LGHDT and YNNKEL (reference sequence). V lost 2 bases, J lost 0 bases, and 14 bases lay in between. CDR3 nucleotides: TGTGCCAGCAGCCAAATAGCAAGCGGACACTCCTACGAGCAGTACTTC. This gives the protein CASSQIASGHSYEQYF.

In this sample, this clonotype turned up a few times. The gene calls are TRBV4-2 and TRBJ2-3; TRBD1 is a possible D gene (5 bases). This CDR3 has 15 amino acids. From germline, CDR1 is LGHNA and CDR2 YNFKEQ. V was clipped by 0 bases and J by 0 bases, with 7 bases between them. The CDR3 nucleotides are TGTGCCAGCAGCCAAGAGACAGTCAGCACAGATACGCAGTATTTT. It yields the protein CASSQETVSTDTQYF.

There are many counts of this clonotype. This chain connects TRBV2 to TRBJ2-1; no definite D call. Germline V gene sequence: CDR1 SNHLY, CDR2 FYNNEI. Trimming removed 4 bases from V and 5 bases from J, with 15 bases in between. There are 15 residues in the CDR3. CDR3: CASSVRAETNNEQFF. CDR3 nucleotides: TGTGCCAGCAGTGTTCGGGCGGAGACCAACAATGAGCAGTTCTTC.

This CDR3 reads CASLGASGIPLSYNEQFF. The CDR3 DNA sequence: TGTGCCAGCTTAGGGGCTAGCGGGATCCCCCTCTCCTACAATGAGCAGTTCTTC. J is TRBJ2-1 and V is TRBV28; 9 bases agree with TRBD2. The CDR3 extends over 18 amino acids. CDR1 MDHEN and CDR2 SYDVKM come from the germline V gene. The trim removed 8 bases at V and 0 bases at J, leaving 14 bases unmatched.

This clonotype was picked up a small number of times. A much larger clone lies one base from this, so it may be a read error. J is TRBJ1-1 and V is TRBV12-5; 7 bases agree with TRBD1. The germline V gene encodes CDR1 LGHNT and CDR2 FRNRAP. CDR3 length: 13 amino acids. As DNA, the CDR3 is TGTGCTAGTGGTTTTACAGGGGCCACTGAAGCTCTCTTT. Protein product: CASGFTGATEALF.

This clonotype appeared a few times. The chain couples TRBV18 to TRBJ2-2; D might be TRBD2 (5 bases). This CDR3 region has 14 residues. Germline lookup yields CDR1 KGHSH and CDR2 LQKENI. V was cut by 3 bases and J by 6 bases, with 11 bases left in between. CDR3 in amino acids: CASSPITSPGELFF. The CDR3 DNA is TGTGCCAGCTCACCTATAACTAGTCCCGGGGAGCTGTTTTTT.

This clonotype has at least ten counts. V gene TRBV28 combines with J gene TRBJ2-1, with a tentative D call TRBD1 (5 bases). The V and J ends lost 5 bases and 9 bases respectively, with 23 bases between them. This CDR3 region has 16 residues. Germline CDR1 MDHEN, CDR2 SYDVKM. The CDR3 is CASSTGGAPIDTEQFF. In DNA, the CDR3 is TGTGCCAGCAGTACCGGTGGGGCACCTATTGATACTGAGCAGTTCTTC.

A word on this clonotype: It may be a read error: a sequence one base away is much more abundant. The chain combines TRBV20-1 with TRBJ1-6; D may be TRBD1 (6 bases). The CDR3 is 15 residues long. The germline gives CDR1 DFQATT, CDR2 SNEGSKA (reference sequence). The CDR3 region is CSARDPLGGGSPLQF. The CDR3 nucleotides read TGCAGTGCTAGAGACCCTCTGGGAGGGGGTTCACCCCTCCAATTT.

This clonotype was recorded many times. This chain connects TRBV29-1 to TRBJ2-3; D is possibly TRBD2 (5 bases). From germline, CDR1 is SQVTM and CDR2 ANQGSEA. The CDR3 is made up of 13 amino acids. With 2 bases removed from V and 4 bases from J, the gap between germline ends came to 10 bases. CDR3 protein: CSVERRGADTQYF. The CDR3 region has the DNA TGCAGCGTTGAACGTCGGGGAGCAGATACGCAGTATTTT.

The genes are TRBV7-2 and TRBJ2-1, with a weak D call TRBD2 (5 bases). This CDR3 is 15 amino acids long. The V gene's germline CDR1 is SGHTA and CDR2 FQGNSA. The V gene lost 1 base and the J gene lost 7 bases, with 14 bases spanning the gap. CDR3 region: CASSLESRGFNEQFF. The CDR3, as DNA: TGTGCCAGCAGCTTAGAAAGTAGAGGGTTTAATGAGCAGTTCTTC.

This clonotype has at least ten counts. The rearrangement uses TRBV27 and TRBJ2-7; 7 nucleotides line up with TRBD1. The CDR3 extends over 14 amino acids. CDR1 and CDR2 from the germline V gene are MNHEY and SMNVEV (reference sequence). V dropped 5 bases and J dropped 5; count of bases not matched to a gene: 9. The DNA for the CDR3 is TGTGCCAGCAGTCCTATCGTAGGGGGCCACGAGCAGTACTTC. This encodes CASSPIVGGHEQYF.

This clonotype was observed a few times. The chain recombines TRBV12-3 or TRBV12-4 with TRBJ1-2; D gene ambiguous. The length of the CDR3 is 14 residues. V lost 6 bases, J lost 1 base, and 12 bases lay in between. The chain's CDR3 is CASSTQVLNYGYTF. The DNA of the CDR3 is TGTGCCAGCAGCACCCAAGTTCTTAACTATGGCTACACCTTC.

This clonotype appeared many times. The J gene is TRBJ1-2, the V gene TRBV18; 7 positions match TRBD1. Per the germline V gene, CDR1 is KGHSH and CDR2 is LQKENI. V gave up 3 bases and J gave up 2 bases; unmatched junction bases: 3. The CDR3 covers 14 residues. In nucleotides, the CDR3 is TGTGCCAGCTCACCCGAACAGGGGAACTATGGCTACACCTTC. Translating gives CASSPEQGNYGYTF.

To note about this clonotype: One junction end does not reproduce the germline sequence, and a read error may be involved. This sequence joins TRBV20-1 and TRBJ2-1, with 7 bases identical to TRBD2. The CDR3 spans 15 residues. Germline V gene lookup returns CDR1 DFQATT and CDR2 SNEGSKA (reference sequence). The CDR3 nucleotides are TGCAGTGCTAGCCCCAGACTAGCCCCCTACAATGGGCAGTTCTTC. It specifies CSASPRLAPYNGQFF.

This clonotype was recorded many times. The gene calls are TRBV7-9 and TRBJ2-5; D is unclear. CDR3 length equals 12 residues. Trimming left V 5 bases short and J 4 bases short, with 8 bases between. The germline V gene encodes CDR1 SEHNR and CDR2 FQNEAQ (reference sequence). The DNA of the CDR3 is TGTGCCAGCAGCCATCCCCCAGAGACCCAGTACTTC. It is translated as CASSHPPETQYF.

This clonotype was found a few times. The chain recombines TRBV18 with TRBJ1-2; TRBD1 matches at 11 bases. V shed 0 bases, J shed 7 bases, and the junction held 7 bases outside the gene matches. The CDR3 runs to 16 residues. Germline CDR1 KGHSH, CDR2 LQKENI. The CDR3 nucleotides read TGTGCCAGCTCACCACCCCGGACAGGGGGCGTTTCTGGCTACACCTTC. As protein: CASSPPRTGGVSGYTF.